This T cell receptor beta chain was captured by sequencing in a study of molecular identifiers for immune sequencing clone quantification. The wider study: Replicate RNA from approximately 20,000 or 100,000 naive CD8 T cells formed five aliquots; four were sequenced.

The use of previously described methods and listed TCR primers produced the bulk TCR libraries. MiXCR, run by TCRdb on the PCR reads, gives a single entry per CDR3 protein. The table records about 510,000 distinct CDR3 sequences, over 20% of them present only once. The CDR3 has 13 amino acids. Germline CDR1 LGHNT, CDR2 FRNRAP. Naive CD8 sequencing libraries were generated from around 18,000 to 910,000 sorted cells, with 10%, 30% or 50% RNA as input. This clonotype was observed once. Possible read error: a much larger clone is one base away. The TCR was taken from a human donor in good health. Some libraries in this study had Jurkat cell RNA spiked in. The sequenced sample was naive CD8+ T cells from blood, with Jurkat cell RNA spiked in. Noted subset: FACS-sorted CD8+CD4-CCR7+CD45RA+ naive T cells. The J gene is TRBJ2-1, the V gene TRBV12-5; unclear D gene. DNA of the CDR3: TGTGCTAGTGGCAGGACCTCCTACAAGGAGCAGTTCTTC. The encoded protein is CASGRTSYKEQFF.